Reported below is one T cell receptor (beta chain). V lost 1 base and J lost 8, with 15 bases in between. This CDR3 has 15 residues. Germline V gives CDR1 LNHNV, CDR2 YYDKDF (reference sequence). This entry comes from a study of shared T cell receptors in the human thymus. Some clones are missing from TCRdb's copy, which holds only in-frame ones; the method was immunoSEQ multiplex PCR. The profile shows about 380,000 clones, 95% of them singletons. The chain couples TRBV15 to TRBJ2-1; D is uncertain. This clonotype was sampled from a human donor. Material for sequencing was thymocytes. The CDR3 loop is CATSRGNLSDYEQFF. In nucleotides, the CDR3 is TGTGCCACCAGCAGAGGAAACTTGAGTGACTATGAGCAGTTCTTC.